The source of this T cell receptor beta chain is a study of neurological immune-mediated disorders (dated by TCRdb to the late 2010s). With respect to the entire study: Using UMI-based sequencing, the study compared peripheral blood TCR-beta repertoires from patients with HTLV-I-associated myelopathy (HAM/TSP), patients with multiple sclerosis, and healthy controls. Alongside PBMC samples, the set of more than 85 TCR-beta libraries contained longitudinal samples, technical triplicates, and paired CD4+ and CD8+ T-cell subsets that had been sorted. The cohort included around 70 subjects: about 15 with HAM/TSP, around 34 with multiple sclerosis, and about 20 healthy controls.

The CDR3, cysteine through phenylalanine, is 15 amino acids long. The read is trimmed to its CDR3 DNA, 45 bases read in frame from base 1. For CDR1 and CDR2, the germline V gene (reference sequence) lists LNHNV and YYDKDF. Trimming takes 0 bases off V and 7 bases off J; junction bases not matched to a gene: 4. Libraries from unsorted PBMCs were made from 2 million PBMCs kept in RNAlater at -80 degrees C until RNA extraction. Peripheral blood was subjected to Ficoll-Hypaque density gradient centrifugation to isolate PBMCs, which were then cryopreserved in liquid nitrogen. The investigation overall reported the following: No identical CDR3 amino acid sequences were found to be shared among expanded clones across subjects, suggesting that TCR-beta repertoires were private in all groups. The highest TCR clonal expansion was observed in HAM/TSP patients, whereas the lowest was observed in MS patients, even when compared with healthy controls.

cDNA synthesis used template-switch 5'RACE with a primer carrying a 10-nucleotide random unique molecular identifier tagging each TCR transcript. Over 190 million TCR-beta sequences, covering 15-18 subjects, were produced in each sequencing run. The RNeasy kit was used to extract total RNA. TCR-beta VDJ regions were amplified with primers for the TCR constant region and the 5'RACE anchor, using the KAPA Real-time Library Amplification kit. Sample indexes and Illumina adaptors were added in a first PCR, and a second PCR then increased library yield. After Ampure bead purification, the TCR product of roughly 650 bp was size-selected on a 2% E-gel SizeSelection system. Before pooling, library quality was checked on a Bioanalyzer, concentration was measured with Qubit, and libraries were quantified with the Kapa Library Quantification kit. Libraries were sequenced paired-end 2 x 150 bp on an Illumina HiSeq 2500. To increase sequence diversity, about 25-30% phiX was spiked into each library pool. On the authors' methods: Quality-filtered reads were processed with the UMI-based MiGEC pipeline, which removed over 85% of raw TCR sequences during error correction. VDJ genes were aligned to IMGT germline references, and each clonotype was defined by a unique CDR3 amino acid sequence together with V-J genes. VDJtools evaluated clonal expansion, Shannon diversity and CDR3 relatedness (CalcPairwiseDistances, ClusterSamples); CLCbio workbench built phylogenetic trees. Using coefficient-of-variation modelling across technical triplicates, the study counted a clone as expanded if it had at least 8 unique UMIs. TCRdb reprocessing: public reads trimmed at Q25 with fastp, clones called with MiXCR, in-frame beta chains kept. Every CDR3 protein is listed once, alongside the most common genes and DNA of its rows. These V and J calls rely on TCRdb rather than the paper's analysis. This sample is represented by about 23,000 distinct CDR3 sequences; about 13% of them were singletons. In total, the top ten clones hold around 14% of the sample.

This clonotype was detected ten times or more. This receptor's antigen is unknown. Per-nucleotide qualities are absent, and no much larger clonotype sits a single base away. The chain uses TRBV15 and TRBJ2-1, with 9 bases aligning to TRBD1. The clonotype comes from a woman aged 60-70 years with HTLV-1-associated myelopathy (HAM/TSP). Sequences were obtained from PBMCs. The sequenced DNA: TGTGCCACCAGCAGAGATCCGACAGGGGGAAATGAGCAGTTCTTC. Translated, this gives CATSRDPTGGNEQFF.